This TCR beta chain was captured in a study of blood T cell repertoires in COVID-19. Study processing details: Using reference gene primer amplification, nucleated cell counts were estimated. Profiling relied on immunoSEQ multiplex PCR, and the TCRdb table lists in-frame clones only, not all of them. The DNA gave D and trimming, while V, J and clone size come from that table. The repertoire has 250,000 or so clones, roughly 90% of them found once; the top ten carry around 1.9%. Seattle researchers signed up patients amid active infection and tracked them longitudinally. In this sample, this clone turned up a few times. CDR3 length: 11 residues. Germline lookup yields CDR1 DFQATT and CDR2 SNEGSKA (reference sequence). Trimming pared 5 bases from V and 0 bases from J, leaving 4 bases between.

The chain carries TRBV20-1 and TRBJ1-1; D unresolved. The origin of this receptor is a woman aged 60 to 75 with COVID-19, enrolled during active disease. The sequenced sample was peripheral blood. The CDR3 DNA reads TGCAGTGCTCTTATGAACACTGAAGCTTTCTTT. Translation: CSALMNTEAFF.